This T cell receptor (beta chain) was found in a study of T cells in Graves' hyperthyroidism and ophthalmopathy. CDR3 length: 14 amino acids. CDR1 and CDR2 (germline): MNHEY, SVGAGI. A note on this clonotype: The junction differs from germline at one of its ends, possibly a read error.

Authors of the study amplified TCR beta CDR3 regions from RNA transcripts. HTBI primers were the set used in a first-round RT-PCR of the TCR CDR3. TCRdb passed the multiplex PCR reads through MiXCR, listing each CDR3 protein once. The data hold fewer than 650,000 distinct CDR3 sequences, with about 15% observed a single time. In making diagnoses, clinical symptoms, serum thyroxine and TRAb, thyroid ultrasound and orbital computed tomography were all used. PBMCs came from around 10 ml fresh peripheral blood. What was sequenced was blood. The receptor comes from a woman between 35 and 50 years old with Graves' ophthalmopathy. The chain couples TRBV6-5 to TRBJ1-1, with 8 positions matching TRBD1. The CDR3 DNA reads TGTGCCAGCAGTACTCAACAGGGGGGCACTGGAGCTTTCTTT. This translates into CASSTQQGGTGAFF.